These 22 T cell receptor beta chains originate from one sample sequenced in a study of technical replicates of blood from a few donors. The assay was immunoSEQ multiplex PCR, and TCRdb's table has in-frame clones only and misses some. The table lists approximately 88,000 clones, about 97% of them singletons. The sample consisted of T cells isolated from PBMCs. Receptor source: a human donor in good health.

J is TRBJ2-7 and V is TRBV7-8; tentatively, D is TRBD2 (5 bases). The CDR3 covers 14 residues. Germline-derived CDR1 and CDR2 are SGHVS and FQNEAQ. Trimming cost V 2 bases and J 7 bases, with 15 bases left between them. CDR3 protein: CASSLSGSLDEQYF. The CDR3 coding sequence is TGTGCCAGCAGCTTAAGTGGGAGCCTTGATGAGCAGTACTTC.

The chain couples TRBV4-2 to TRBJ2-2; 9 nucleotides agree with TRBD2. The germline gives CDR1 LGHNA, CDR2 YNFKEQ. V gave up 0 bases and J gave up 1 base; unmatched junction bases: 3. The CDR3 runs to 17 residues. The CDR3 DNA sequence: TGTGCCAGCAGCCAAGATGGACTAGCGATGAACACCGGGGAGCTGTTTTTT. It codes for CASSQDGLAMNTGELFF.

V is TRBV12-5 and J is TRBJ2-1; possible D gene TRBD2, 6 bases. The length of the CDR3 is 16 residues. Germline V lookup: CDR1 LGHNT, CDR2 FRNRAP. V lost 6 bases to trimming and J lost 7 bases, with 22 bases between them. The CDR3 DNA is TGTGCTAGTGGCCCCCATGCGGGAAAATTGAGGAATGAGCAGTTCTTC. Its protein is CASGPHAGKLRNEQFF.

This clone was counted a single time. The chain employs TRBV11-3 and TRBJ2-3; TRBD2 aligns across 8 bases. The CDR3 contains 14 residues. Germline V gives CDR1 SGHNT, CDR2 YENEEA. With 6 bases clipped from V and 1 base from J, the junction kept 3 bases outside the gene matches. For the CDR3, the DNA is TGTGCCAGCAGTTTACTAGCGGGCACAGATACGCAGTATTTT. Its protein product is CASSLLAGTDTQYF.

The chain combines TRBV27 with TRBJ1-5; a weak D match, TRBD1 (6 bases). In germline, CDR1 is MNHEY, CDR2 SMNVEV (reference sequence). Deletions cut 0 bases from V and 3 bases from J, with 12 bases between. CDR3 length equals 16 residues. CDR3 coding DNA: TGTGCCAGCAGTTTATCGGCAGGGGCCTTCAATCAGCCCCAGCATTTT. It translates to CASSLSAGAFNQPQHF.

The chain links TRBV6-1 to TRBJ2-1; D remains unclear. This CDR3 has 15 residues. V gave up 8 bases and J gave up 5 bases, with 19 bases separating them. Germline lookup yields CDR1 MNHNS and CDR2 SASEGT. CDR3 bases: TGTGCCAGCGGGTTCTACGATGACTCACACAATGAGCAGTTCTTC. Encoded protein: CASGFYDDSHNEQFF.

This clone was seen once. V usage is TRBV13 and J usage is TRBJ1-1, with D hard to call. The V gene's germline CDR1 is PRHDT and CDR2 FYEKMQ (reference sequence). The V gene lost 7 bases and the J gene lost 1 base, with 7 bases spanning the gap. The length of the CDR3 is 12 residues. The CDR3 loop is CASTSRNTEAFF. The CDR3 bases are TGTGCCAGCACTTCCCGGAACACTGAAGCTTTCTTT.

The chain employs TRBV9 and TRBJ2-3; TRBD2 is a possible D gene (6 bases). CDR3 length: 17 residues. Germline CDR1 and CDR2: SGDLS and YYNGEE. V lost 0 bases and J lost 2, with 16 bases in between. CDR3 protein: CASSVGGLIIPTDTQYF. The CDR3 DNA is TGTGCCAGCAGCGTAGGGGGACTGATTATTCCCACAGATACGCAGTATTTT.

This chain links TRBV11-1 with TRBJ2-5, with TRBD1 as a possible D gene (5 bases). The germline V gene encodes CDR1 SGHAT and CDR2 FQDESV (reference sequence). The CDR3 sequence is 14 residues long. Trimming removed 5 bases at V and 1 base at J, with 11 bases between. CDR3 sequence: CASSPMTVQETQYF. In DNA, the CDR3 is TGTGCCAGCAGCCCTATGACAGTCCAAGAGACCCAGTACTTC.

The V call is TRBV27, the J call TRBJ2-3; TRBD1 matches 9 bases. Germline CDR1 reads MNHEY; CDR2 reads SMNVEV (reference sequence). The CDR3 is made up of 15 amino acids. V lost 3 bases and J lost 2; bases outside the gene matches: 3. CDR3 sequence reads: CASSLRTGATDTQYF. The CDR3 DNA sequence: TGTGCCAGCAGTTTGAGGACAGGGGCCACAGATACGCAGTATTTT.

The chain couples TRBV7-2 to TRBJ1-1; no definite D call. Germline loops: CDR1 SGHTA, CDR2 FQGNSA. Trimming stripped 2 bases from V and 8 bases from J, with 12 bases between. The CDR3 length is 13 residues. The CDR3 DNA follows: TGTGCCAGCAGCTTACAGTTCTCCAGGGAAGCTTTCTTT. It encodes CASSLQFSREAFF. Using reference TRBV7-2 and TRBJ1-1 for the parts outside the CDR3, the full variable domain is GAGVSQSPSNKVTEKGKDVELRCDPISGHTALYWYRQSLGQGLEFLIYFQGNSAPDKSGLPSDRFSAERTGGSVSTLTIQRTQQEDSAVYLCASSLQFSREAFFGQGTRLTVV.

The V and J genes are TRBV27 and TRBJ1-1; 7 bases agree with TRBD1. The germline V gene encodes CDR1 MNHEY and CDR2 SMNVEV (reference sequence). The CDR3 spans 17 residues. V shed 6 bases and J 5 bases; nucleotides not matched to a gene: 18. The DNA of the CDR3 is TGTGCCAGCAGCCGTAAGACGGGACAGTCCTCCGGAACTGAAGCTTTCTTT. Amino acids: CASSRKTGQSSGTEAFF.

The V and J genes are TRBV14 and TRBJ2-7; D not certain. This CDR3 contains 15 residues. The V and J ends lost 0 bases and 1 base respectively, with 10 bases between them. In germline, CDR1 is SGHDN, CDR2 FVKESK. CDR3 in DNA: TGTGCCAGCAGCCAAGAAGGCGGCAGATCCTACGAGCAGTACTTC. Translating gives CASSQEGGRSYEQYF.

The chain has TRBV10-3 and TRBJ2-1; the match to TRBD2 covers 10 bases. Germline CDR1 is ENHRY and CDR2 is SYGVKD. With 0 bases clipped from V and 8 bases from J, the junction kept 13 bases outside the gene matches. There are 18 residues in the CDR3. This CDR3 is CAISESSFASGRAHEQFF. DNA for the CDR3: TGTGCCATCAGTGAGTCTTCATTTGCTAGCGGGAGAGCTCATGAGCAGTTCTTC.

This clone came up once. The chain carries TRBV7-3 and TRBJ2-2; possible D gene TRBD2, 6 bases. In germline, CDR1 is SGHTA, CDR2 FQGTGA. This CDR3 spans 15 amino acids. The germline V and J ends were trimmed by 1 base and 2 bases, with 8 bases remaining between them. CDR3 in amino acids: CASSLSSGNTGELFF. The CDR3 nucleotides read TGTGCCAGCAGCTTAAGTAGCGGTAACACCGGGGAGCTGTTTTTT. Full variable domain (remainder filled in from reference TRBV7-3 and TRBJ2-2): GAGVSQTPSNKVTEKGKYVELRCDPISGHTALYWYRQSLGQGPEFLIYFQGTGAADDSGLPNDRFFAVRPEGSVSTLKIQRTERGDSAVYLCASSLSSGNTGELFFGEGSRLTVL.

The chain couples TRBV11-2 to TRBJ2-1; a weak D match, TRBD1 (5 bases). The CDR3 is 15 amino acids. Germline CDR1 SGHAT, CDR2 FQNNGV. The V end lost 0 bases, the J end lost 4 bases, and 10 bases lay between the germline ends. CDR3 in amino acids: CASSLEGRAYNEQFF. The CDR3 region has the DNA TGTGCCAGCAGCTTAGAGGGCAGGGCTTACAATGAGCAGTTCTTC.

This chain uses TRBV5-4 with TRBJ2-7, with D possibly matching TRBD1 (5 bases). This CDR3 is built from 15 residues. Per germline, CDR1 SGHNT and CDR2 YYREEE (reference sequence). Deletions cut 0 bases from V and 0 bases from J, with 10 bases between. The CDR3 reads CASSLDRSSSYEQYF. Written as DNA, the CDR3 is TGTGCCAGCAGCTTGGACAGGTCAAGCTCCTACGAGCAGTACTTC.

The gene calls are TRBV11-1 and TRBJ2-1; maybe TRBD2 (5 bases). Germline V gene data show CDR1 as SGHAT and CDR2 as FQDESV (reference sequence). This CDR3 is 15 amino acids long. The V end was cut by 6 bases, the J end by 2 bases, with 14 bases between. CDR3 nucleotide sequence: TGTGCCAGCAGTACTCCAACTAGGACCTACAATGAGCAGTTCTTC. Amino acid sequence: CASSTPTRTYNEQFF.

The chain has TRBV7-3 and TRBJ1-1; D not resolved. Germline V CDR1 and CDR2: SGHTA, FQGTGA. V gave up 1 base and J gave up 4 bases, with 7 bases separating them. The CDR3 contains 13 residues. Written as DNA, the CDR3 is TGTGCCAGCAGCTTAAATCGTGTCACTGAAGCTTTCTTT. Translating gives CASSLNRVTEAFF.

The rearrangement joins TRBV5-1 to TRBJ2-1; 11 positions match TRBD2. The germline V gene encodes CDR1 SGHRS and CDR2 YFSETQ. J was trimmed by 5 bases and V by 5 bases; bases with no gene match: 3. CDR3 length equals 14 residues. The CDR3 protein is CASRTSGNHNEQFF. CDR3 nucleotides: TGCGCCAGCAGGACTAGCGGGAACCACAATGAGCAGTTCTTC.

The gene calls are TRBV4-3 and TRBJ2-7; 7 nucleotides align to TRBD2. The CDR3 length is 14 residues. Trimming took 0 bases from V and 2 from J; bases not matched to a gene: 1. Germline V gene data show CDR1 as LGHNA and CDR2 as YSLEER. The chain's CDR3 is CASSQESGAYEQYF. CDR3 bases: TGCGCCAGCAGCCAAGAGAGCGGGGCCTACGAGCAGTACTTC.

V and J are TRBV5-4 and TRBJ1-4, with 7 bases matching TRBD1. Germline CDR1 SGHNT, CDR2 YYREEE (reference sequence). CDR3 length equals 14 residues. J gave up 4 bases and V 3 bases, and 3 bases lay outside the gene matches. The CDR3 DNA sequence: TGTGCCAGCAGCTGGGACAGATTTAATGAAAAACTGTTTTTT. The encoded protein is CASSWDRFNEKLFF.